This TCR beta chain came from a study of shared clonotypes between healthy human individuals. Germline values: CDR1 MDHEN, CDR2 SYDVKM. The CDR3 covers 17 residues. V dropped 5 bases and J dropped 0; count of bases not matched to a gene: 11. Splitting the CD4+ cells yielded a CD45RA+ naive subset and a CD45RA-negative memory subset. Of note for this clone: Its cognate antigen is unknown.

TCRdb keeps only in-frame clones here, not all; method: immunoSEQ multiplex PCR. The data contain more than 2,000,000 clones, 85% to 95% of them seen just once; the ten biggest clones take up about 0.41%. General study results and limits: A handful of donors shared about 4.8% of their naive CD4 clonotypes. In this cohort, only blood was sampled, and tissue repertoires likely differ.

The clonotype was recovered from a man between 18 and 35 years old in good health. Some clones in this sample may be carry-over from other donors' samples. The sample was naive CD4+ T cells from PBMCs. Documented subset: CD45RA+ positively selected. The V and J genes are TRBV28 and TRBJ2-3; 7 bases are a match to TRBD2. The CDR3 DNA reads as TGTGCCAGCAGTCCCATATGGGGAGGGCCTAGCACAGATACGCAGTATTTT. This gives the protein CASSPIWGGPSTDTQYF.